The 32 T cell receptor beta chains listed next were all sequenced from one sample in a study of CXCR4 blockade with PD-1 therapy in pancreatic cancer. Data came from immunoSEQ multiplex PCR; TCRdb stores just in-frame clones and leaves some out. The repertoire holds around 15,000 clones, with about two thirds as singletons. Sequenced sample: tumor tissue. These receptors were collected from a human donor with pancreatic ductal adenocarcinoma.

This clone was counted a few times. The V gene is TRBV9, the J gene TRBJ1-1; TRBD1 is a possible D gene (5 bases). Trimming removed 7 bases from V and 0 bases from J, with 10 bases in between. The germline gives CDR1 SGDLS, CDR2 YYNGEE. This CDR3 comprises 13 residues. The CDR3 sequence is CASGDGLNTEAFF. As DNA, the CDR3 is TGTGCCAGCGGGGACGGATTGAACACTGAAGCTTTCTTT.

The gene calls are TRBV18 and TRBJ1-3; 7 bases line up with TRBD1. The CDR3 extends over 16 amino acids. Losses at the gene ends were 2 bases for V and 0 bases for J; bases not matched to a gene: 4. Per the germline V gene, CDR1 is KGHSH and CDR2 is LQKENI. CDR3 in amino acids: CASSPEGAFSGNTIYF. The DNA of the CDR3 is TGTGCCAGCTCACCAGAGGGGGCCTTCTCTGGAAACACCATATATTTT. Full variable domain (remainder filled in from reference TRBV18 and TRBJ1-3): NAGVMQNPRHLVRRRGQEARLRCSPMKGHSHVYWYRQLPEEGLKFMVYLQKENIIDESGMPKERFSAEFPKEGPSILRIQQVVRGDSAAYFCASSPEGAFSGNTIYFGEGSWLTVV.

This clone was observed a single time. The V gene is TRBV29-1, the J gene TRBJ2-7, with 7 bases fitting TRBD2. Germline CDR1 SQVTM, CDR2 ANQGSEA. CDR3 length equals 14 residues. Trimming at V came to 5 bases and at J to 2 bases, leaving 9 bases not matched to a gene. CDR3 in amino acids: CSVRGLVPPYEQYF. The CDR3 coding sequence is TGCAGCGTTCGTGGACTAGTCCCTCCCTACGAGCAGTACTTC.

The CDR3 loop reads CASSPPAGGPHEQFF. The CDR3 bases are TGTGCCAGCTCACCACCGGCGGGAGGGCCTCATGAGCAGTTCTTC. This chain connects TRBV18 to TRBJ2-1; 9 bases are a match to TRBD2. CDR1 and CDR2 from the germline V gene are KGHSH and LQKENI. The V and J ends lost 0 bases and 8 bases, in that order; junction bases with no gene match: 5. The CDR3 length is 15 residues.

The gene calls are TRBV10-2 and TRBJ2-7; 9 bases map to TRBD1. The trim removed 10 bases at V and 5 bases at J, leaving 18 bases unmatched. CDR1 and CDR2 from the germline V gene are WSHSY and SAAADI. The length of the CDR3 is 16 residues. The CDR3: CANPSGQGIRRHEQYF. The CDR3 DNA is TGCGCCAACCCCTCCGGACAGGGGATTCGGCGGCACGAGCAGTACTTC.

V gene TRBV28 combines with J gene TRBJ2-4; 9 nucleotides align to TRBD1. This CDR3 spans 15 amino acids. Unmatched junction bases numbered 7, after V lost 10 bases and J lost 0 bases. Germline lookup yields CDR1 MDHEN and CDR2 SYDVKM. For the CDR3, the DNA is TGTGCCACTGGGACAGGGAGGCTAGCCAAAAACATTCAGTACTTC. Residues: CATGTGRLAKNIQYF. The whole variable domain, filled in from reference TRBV28 and TRBJ2-4, reads DVKVTQSSRYLVKRTGEKVFLECVQDMDHENMFWYRQDPGLGLRLIYFSYDVKMKEKGDIPEGYSVSREKKERFSLILESASTNQTSMYLCATGTGRLAKNIQYFGAGTRLSVL.

This chain joins TRBV14 and TRBJ2-7; 8 bases agree with TRBD2. V dropped 0 bases and J dropped 3; count of bases not matched to a gene: 10. Germline assignment: CDR1 SGHDN and CDR2 FVKESK. The CDR3 is made up of 17 amino acids. The CDR3 sequence is CASSQDPPAGERYEQYF. CDR3 in DNA: TGTGCCAGCAGCCAAGACCCCCCAGCGGGAGAACGCTACGAGCAGTACTTC.

The rearrangement uses TRBV25-1 and TRBJ2-7; D is possibly TRBD1 (6 bases). The V end lost 1 base, the J end lost 2 bases, and 9 bases lay between the germline ends. Germline values: CDR1 MGHDK, CDR2 SYGVNS. The CDR3 has 14 amino acids. CDR3 sequence (DNA): TGTGCCAGCAGTGAATTGGGGACACCCTACGAGCAGTACTTC. Translated: CASSELGTPYEQYF.

This chain connects TRBV28 to TRBJ2-1; TRBD1 matches at 9 bases. Losses at the gene ends were 2 bases for V and 8 bases for J; bases not matched to a gene: 1. This CDR3 is 13 amino acids long. Per germline, CDR1 MDHEN and CDR2 SYDVKM. This CDR3 reads CASSLTGGDEQFF. The CDR3 bases are TGTGCCAGCAGTTTAACAGGGGGCGATGAGCAGTTCTTC.

This clone was recorded a few times. The chain couples TRBV7-6 to TRBJ2-1, with D perhaps TRBD1 or TRBD2 (6 bases each). The V gene's germline CDR1 is SGHVS and CDR2 FNYEAQ. Trimming removed 5 bases from V and 4 bases from J, with 15 bases in between. The CDR3 consists of 15 residues. CDR3 region: CASSQEGGTYNEQFF. The CDR3 nucleotides are TGTGCCAGCAGCCAAGAAGGGGGGACATACAATGAGCAGTTCTTC.

This sequence joins TRBV14 and TRBJ2-1, with 9 bases aligning to TRBD1. There are 15 residues in the CDR3. From germline, CDR1 is SGHDN and CDR2 FVKESK. V shed 3 bases, J shed 2 bases, and the junction held 2 bases outside the gene matches. Here the CDR3 reads CASSQTGGTYNEQFF. The DNA for the CDR3 is TGTGCCAGCAGCCAGACAGGGGGGACCTACAATGAGCAGTTCTTC.

V and J are TRBV28 and TRBJ2-2; 12 nucleotides line up with TRBD2. This CDR3 is 15 amino acids long. The junction had 5 bases not matched to a gene; V was cut back by 8 bases and J by 4 bases. The germline gives CDR1 MDHEN, CDR2 SYDVKM. The DNA of the CDR3 is TGTGCCAGCCGAGAGACTAGCGGGAGCACCGGGGAGCTGTTTTTT. It specifies CASRETSGSTGELFF. The entire variable domain, with the rest obtained from reference TRBV28 and TRBJ2-2, is as follows: DVKVTQSSRYLVKRTGEKVFLECVQDMDHENMFWYRQDPGLGLRLIYFSYDVKMKEKGDIPEGYSVSREKKERFSLILESASTNQTSMYLCASRETSGSTGELFFGEGSRLTVL.

With regard to this clone: The junction and the germline gene differ at one end; a read error may be behind it. The same CDR3 arises from other DNA sequences in this sample as well. V usage is TRBV9 and J usage is TRBJ2-7; possible D gene TRBD1, 7 bases. The CDR3 runs 12 residues. The germline CDR1 and CDR2 sequences are SGDLS and YYNGEE. The CDR3 DNA sequence: TGTGCCAGCAGTCAGGGGGGAAACGAGCAGTACTTT. Translated: CASSQGGNEQYF.

The chain employs TRBV10-3 and TRBJ1-1; possibly TRBD1 for D (5 bases). Between the trimmed V and J ends, which lost 8 bases and 2 bases, there was a span of 9 bases. In germline, CDR1 is ENHRY, CDR2 SYGVKD. The CDR3 is 12 amino acids. Written as DNA, the CDR3 is TGTGCCATCCGGGACGGCAACACTGAAGCTTTCTTT. Translation: CAIRDGNTEAFF.

The rearrangement joins TRBV19 to TRBJ1-1; perhaps TRBD1 as D (6 bases). V was trimmed by 3 bases and J by 4 bases, leaving 9 bases between them. CDR3 length: 13 amino acids. Germline loops: CDR1 LNHDA, CDR2 SQIVND (reference sequence). The CDR3 DNA sequence: TGTGCCAGTAGTATTGGGACAACCACTGAAGCTTTCTTT. Its translation: CASSIGTTTEAFF.

J is TRBJ2-1 and V is TRBV29-1; D uncertain. CDR3 size: 18 residues. Trimming removed 2 bases at V and 5 bases at J, with 25 bases between. Per the germline V gene, CDR1 is SQVTM and CDR2 is ANQGSEA. CDR3: CSVEWLSQLFGRNNEQFF. In nucleotides, the CDR3 is TGCAGCGTTGAATGGCTTTCTCAGCTATTTGGGCGAAACAATGAGCAGTTCTTC.

The genes are TRBV29-1 and TRBJ1-1; maybe TRBD1 (5 bases). The CDR3 sequence is 13 residues long. Germline lookup yields CDR1 SQVTM and CDR2 ANQGSEA. Between the trimmed V and J ends, which lost 8 bases and 1 base, there was a span of 14 bases. The CDR3 nucleotides read TGCAGCCCCCGCAGGGTAGGGAACACTGAAGCTTTCTTT. Residues: CSPRRVGNTEAFF.

The CDR3 DNA is TGTGCCATCAGTGAGTCGGGTCAGGGAACCGGGGAGCTGTTTTTT. Translated, it gives CAISESGQGTGELFF. This chain connects TRBV10-3 to TRBJ2-2; D possibly corresponds to TRBD1 (5 bases). V was cut by 0 bases and J by 5 bases, with 10 bases left in between. The CDR3 totals 15 residues. The germline V gene encodes CDR1 ENHRY and CDR2 SYGVKD.

The CDR3 sequence: CASSLGGRSTEAFF. CDR3 nucleotide sequence: TGTGCCAGCTCCTTGGGGGGTCGGAGCACTGAAGCTTTCTTT. The J gene is TRBJ1-1, the V gene TRBV18, with a weak D call TRBD1 (5 bases). Germline CDR1 reads KGHSH; CDR2 reads LQKENI. The CDR3 loop spans 14 amino acids. Trimming took off 6 bases at V and 4 bases at J, with 15 bases between the two ends.

This sequence joins TRBV19 and TRBJ1-5, with a weak D call TRBD1 (5 bases). V shed 3 bases and J shed 5 bases, with 11 bases lying between them. The CDR3 extends over 14 amino acids. The germline V gene encodes CDR1 LNHDA and CDR2 SQIVND (reference sequence). The CDR3 nucleotides are TGTGCCAGTAGTATCGGGCAGGGTCATCAGCCCCAGCATTTT. This sequence encodes CASSIGQGHQPQHF.

The chain is built from TRBV29-1 and TRBJ1-1; tentative D call: TRBD1 (5 bases). The CDR3 is 14 amino acids. The germline gives CDR1 SQVTM, CDR2 ANQGSEA. V lost 6 bases to trimming and J lost 3 bases, with 17 bases between them. Here the CDR3 DNA reads TGCAGCGTAAGACAGCTCCGGGGGGACACTGAAGCTTTCTTT. This gives the protein CSVRQLRGDTEAFF.

The chain uses TRBV29-1 and TRBJ2-1; TRBD1 aligns across 9 bases. Germline values: CDR1 SQVTM, CDR2 ANQGSEA. This CDR3 has 13 amino acids. Losses at the gene ends were 4 bases for V and 13 bases for J; bases not matched to a gene: 11. The DNA of the CDR3 is TGCAGCGTTGCCCGGGACAGGGCGGGTGAACAGTTCTTC. The encoded protein is CSVARDRAGEQFF.

J is TRBJ2-2 and V is TRBV6-7; possibly TRBD1 for D (5 bases). TRBV6-7 is an ORF, and what it does is uncertain. The CDR3 extends over 13 amino acids. The V gene lost 10 bases and the J gene lost 4 bases, with 13 bases spanning the gap. As DNA, the CDR3 is TGTGCCACCAGGGTTGGAACCACCGGGGAGCTGTTTTTT. Protein product: CATRVGTTGELFF.

The rearrangement joins TRBV29-1 to TRBJ1-2, with TRBD1 matching 11 bases. The CDR3 contains 12 residues. Trimming cost V 6 bases and J 8 bases; bases outside gene matches: 5. Germline CDR1 reads SQVTM; CDR2 reads ANQGSEA. CDR3 sequence (DNA): TGCAGCGTCCTCGGGACAGGGGGAGGCTACACCTTC. Translated: CSVLGTGGGYTF.

In its sample, this clone was seen once. The rearrangement uses TRBV19 and TRBJ1-4; D unresolved. Germline values: CDR1 LNHDA, CDR2 SQIVND (reference sequence). This CDR3 has 16 amino acids. V dropped 6 bases and J dropped 0 bases, with 14 bases sitting between them. CDR3 region: CASSPYFGPTNEKLFF. In DNA, the CDR3 is TGTGCCAGTAGCCCCTACTTTGGGCCAACTAATGAAAAACTGTTTTTT.

V is TRBV9 and J is TRBJ2-4; tentatively, D is TRBD1 (6 bases). V was trimmed by 8 bases and J by 6 bases, leaving 24 bases between them. CDR3 length: 16 residues. Germline-derived CDR1 and CDR2 are SGDLS and YYNGEE. The CDR3 is CASTRVPTTGLNIQYF. CDR3 nucleotides: TGTGCCAGTACAAGGGTCCCTACGACAGGTCTAAACATTCAGTACTTC.

This clone was detected once. This CDR3 reads CASATESYEQYF. Here the CDR3 DNA reads TGTGCCAGCGCCACAGAGAGCTACGAGCAGTACTTC. The chain recombines TRBV28 with TRBJ2-7; D remains unclear. The germline V gene has CDR1 MDHEN and CDR2 SYDVKM. The CDR3 extends over 12 amino acids. V was cut by 8 bases and J by 3 bases, with 11 bases left in between.

For the CDR3, the DNA is TGTGCCAGCAGTTCACTAGCGGGAGCTCACGAGCAGTACTTC. Translation gives CASSSLAGAHEQYF. The gene calls are TRBV28 and TRBJ2-7; 11 nucleotides agree with TRBD2. With V trimmed by 4 bases and J by 5 bases, 4 bases remained unmatched. There are 14 residues in the CDR3. Germline V CDR1 and CDR2: MDHEN, SYDVKM.

This rearrangement joins TRBV28 to TRBJ1-1; D uncertain. V lost 7 bases and J lost 3, with 27 bases in between. Germline CDR1 reads MDHEN; CDR2 reads SYDVKM. This CDR3 region has 18 residues. The CDR3 bases are TGTGCCAGCACTGACCGGGGAGGGATCCTCCTTGAGGACACTGAAGCTTTCTTT. This sequence encodes CASTDRGGILLEDTEAFF.

The rearrangement links TRBV6-8 to TRBJ2-1; the D gene could be TRBD1 or TRBD2 (6 bases each). The V and J ends lost 0 bases and 2 bases respectively, with 14 bases between them. Per the germline V gene, CDR1 is MNHGY and CDR2 is SAAAGT. The CDR3 is made up of 17 amino acids. This CDR3 is CASSYSGGPSAYNEQFF. Here the CDR3 DNA reads TGTGCCAGCAGTTACTCGGGGGGCCCTAGCGCCTACAATGAGCAGTTCTTC.

The chain uses TRBV28 and TRBJ2-3, with 10 bases fitting TRBD2. In germline, CDR1 is MDHEN, CDR2 SYDVKM. Germline trimming cut 3 bases from V and 6 bases from J; bases unmatched to any gene: 9. The CDR3 contains 16 residues. The CDR3 here is CASSLFKAGGGDTQYF. The CDR3 DNA is TGTGCCAGCAGTTTGTTTAAAGCGGGAGGGGGGGATACGCAGTATTTT.

This sequence joins TRBV25-1 and TRBJ2-1, with TRBD2 matching 7 bases. Germline CDR1 MGHDK, CDR2 SYGVNS. There are 14 residues in the CDR3. V trimming: 2 bases; J trimming: 6 bases; junction bases outside the gene matches: 4. CDR3 sequence: CASSEDLAVNEQFF. The CDR3 DNA follows: TGTGCCAGCAGTGAAGACCTAGCGGTCAATGAGCAGTTCTTC.